These 7 T cell receptor beta chains share one sample of origin, sequenced in a study of blood T cell repertoires in COVID-19. Data came from immunoSEQ multiplex PCR; TCRdb stores just in-frame clones and leaves some out. The sample includes about 200,000 clones, nearly 90% seen only once; the top ten take around 4.2%. Sequencing used PBMCs or T cells enriched from blood (not recorded which). The receptors here all came from a woman aged 25 to 39 with acute COVID-19.

V usage is TRBV6-5 and J usage is TRBJ1-6; TRBD1 matches 7 bases. CDR3 length: 12 amino acids. V was clipped by 9 bases and J by 8 bases; unmatched bases: 4. Germline loops: CDR1 MNHEY, CDR2 SVGAGI. The CDR3 spells CARDRVDSPLHF. For the CDR3, the DNA is TGTGCCAGAGACAGGGTCGATTCACCCCTCCACTTT.

The chain joins TRBV27 to TRBJ2-3, with 12 bases identical to TRBD2. The CDR3 contains 15 residues. Per the germline V gene, CDR1 is MNHEY and CDR2 is SMNVEV (reference sequence). V gave up 7 bases and J gave up 3 bases; unmatched junction bases: 5. Written as DNA, the CDR3 is TGTGCCAGCATGAAGACTAGCGGGGGAACAGATACGCAGTATTTT. Amino acids: CASMKTSGGTDTQYF.

The CDR3 bases are TGTGCCAGCAGTGCAGGACAGGGGGCAAGTGGGGCCAACGTCCTGACTTTC. This gives the protein CASSAGQGASGANVLTF. The chain links TRBV6-1 to TRBJ2-6; 11 bases match TRBD1. The length of the CDR3 is 17 residues. Unmatched junction bases numbered 5, after V lost 4 bases and J lost 3 bases. From germline, CDR1 is MNHNS and CDR2 SASEGT.

The V gene is TRBV9, the J gene TRBJ2-2; D unresolved. This CDR3 is built from 14 residues. Germline CDR1 reads SGDLS; CDR2 reads YYNGEE. V was pared by 3 bases and J by 1 base, with 7 bases between. The CDR3: CASSDSGNTGELFF. CDR3 DNA: TGTGCCAGCAGCGACTCGGGGAACACCGGGGAGCTGTTTTTT.

This clone was found once. This sequence joins TRBV9 and TRBJ2-3, with D tentatively TRBD1 (6 bases). V was trimmed by 3 bases and J by 1 base, leaving 18 bases between them. The CDR3 totals 17 residues. Germline CDR1 reads SGDLS; CDR2 reads YYNGEE. The DNA of the CDR3 is TGTGCCAGCAGCGCCCGCCCCCGGAGACAGGGCACAGATACGCAGTATTTT. It encodes CASSARPRRQGTDTQYF.

This clone was picked up a small number of times. V is TRBV4-3 and J is TRBJ2-3; possibly TRBD1 for D (5 bases). The V gene lost 0 bases and the J gene lost 2 bases, with 12 bases spanning the gap. The germline CDR1 and CDR2 sequences are LGHNA and YSLEER. The CDR3 consists of 16 residues. CDR3 sequence: CASSQDGQGYTDTQYF. The CDR3 bases are TGCGCCAGCAGCCAAGATGGGCAGGGTTACACAGATACGCAGTATTTT.

The genes are TRBV15 and TRBJ1-5, with 9 positions matching TRBD1. Germline loops: CDR1 LNHNV, CDR2 YYDKDF (reference sequence). The length of the CDR3 is 15 residues. The V segment lost 3 bases and the J segment 3 bases; nucleotides outside the gene matches: 3. CDR3 sequence reads: CATSRDRGDNQPQHF. CDR3 in DNA: TGTGCCACCAGCAGGGACAGGGGTGACAATCAGCCCCAGCATTTT.